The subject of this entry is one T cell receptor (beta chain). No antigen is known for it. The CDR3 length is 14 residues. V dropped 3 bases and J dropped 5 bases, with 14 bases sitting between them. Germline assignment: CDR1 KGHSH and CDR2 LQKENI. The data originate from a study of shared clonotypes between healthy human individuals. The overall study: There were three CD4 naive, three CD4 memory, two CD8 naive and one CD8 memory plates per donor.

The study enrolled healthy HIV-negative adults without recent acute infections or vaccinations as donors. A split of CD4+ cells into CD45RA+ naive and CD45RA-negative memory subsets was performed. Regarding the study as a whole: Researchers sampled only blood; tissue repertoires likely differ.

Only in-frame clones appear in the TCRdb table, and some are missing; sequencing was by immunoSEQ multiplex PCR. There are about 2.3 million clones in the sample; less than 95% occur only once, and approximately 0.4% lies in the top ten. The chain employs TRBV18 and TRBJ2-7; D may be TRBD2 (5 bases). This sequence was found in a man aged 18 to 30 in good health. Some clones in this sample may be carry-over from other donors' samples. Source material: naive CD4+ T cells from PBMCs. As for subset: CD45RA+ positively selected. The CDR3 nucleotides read TGTGCCAGCTCACCTACGGACTCTCGAGACGAGCAGTACTTC. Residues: CASSPTDSRDEQYF. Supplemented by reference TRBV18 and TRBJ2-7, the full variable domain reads NAGVMQNPRHLVRRRGQEARLRCSPMKGHSHVYWYRQLPEEGLKFMVYLQKENIIDESGMPKERFSAEFPKEGPSILRIQQVVRGDSAAYFCASSPTDSRDEQYFGPGTRLTVT.